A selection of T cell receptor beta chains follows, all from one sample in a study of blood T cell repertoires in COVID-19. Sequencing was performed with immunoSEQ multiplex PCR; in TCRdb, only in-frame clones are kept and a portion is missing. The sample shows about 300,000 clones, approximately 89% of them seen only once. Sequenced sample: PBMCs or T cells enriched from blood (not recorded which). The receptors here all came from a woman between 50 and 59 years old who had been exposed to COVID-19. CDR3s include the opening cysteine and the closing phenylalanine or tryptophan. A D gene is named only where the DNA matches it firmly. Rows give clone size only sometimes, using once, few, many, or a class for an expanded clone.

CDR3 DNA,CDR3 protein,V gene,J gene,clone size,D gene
TGTGCCAGCAGTTCGCCGACAGGGGGCGTCTATGGCTACACCTTC,CASSSPTGGVYGYTF,TRBV6-5,TRBJ1-2,few,TRBD1
TGTGCCTGGAGTGTAGTGGGACACTATAATTCACCCCTCCACTTT,CAWSVVGHYNSPLHF,TRBV30,TRBJ1-6,-,-
TGTGCCAGCAGCCAAACAGGGGAAAGCGGCTACACCTTC,CASSQTGESGYTF,TRBV3-1/TRBV3-2,TRBJ1-2,-,TRBD1
TGTGCCAGCAGTTCCCCGACTAGCGGGGGGGCGTCCGGGGAGCTGTTTTTT,CASSSPTSGGASGELFF,TRBV28,TRBJ2-2,-,TRBD2
TGTGCCAGCGGGCGGGGAGAGACCCAGTACTTC,CASGRGETQYF,TRBV2,TRBJ2-5,-,-
TGCGCCAGCAGCTTGGACCCCGGGACACCTTCCACCGAGACCCAGTACTTC,CASSLDPGTPSTETQYF,TRBV5-1,TRBJ2-5,-,-
TGTGCCAGCAGTGAGGAGGGGACCAGCAATCAGCCCCAGCATTTT,CASSEEGTSNQPQHF,TRBV2,TRBJ1-5,-,-
TGTGCCAGCAGTTTTAGGGGGCACTCCTACGAGCAGTACTTC,CASSFRGHSYEQYF,TRBV27,TRBJ2-7,once,TRBD1
TGCGCCAGCAGCCTCAAGTCGACAGGGTTCTCCTACAATGAGCAGTTCTTC,CASSLKSTGFSYNEQFF,TRBV4-1,TRBJ2-1,-,TRBD1
TGTGCCAGCAGCCGGAGCGGGGGGGCTTCGGTAGATACGCAGTATTTT,CASSRSGGASVDTQYF,TRBV4-2,TRBJ2-3,-,TRBD2